This T cell receptor (beta chain) is from a study of T-cell memory formation after mild COVID-19. Between the trimmed V and J ends, which lost 5 bases and 2 bases, there was a span of 7 bases. The CDR3 extends over 14 amino acids. CDR1 is SGHVS, CDR2 FNYEAQ, per germline. 5'RACE, which relied on constant-segment primers, yielded TCR alpha and TCR beta cDNA libraries carrying sample barcodes and UMIs. Each CDR3 protein is one row after TCRdb ran MiXCR on the 5' RACE reads. The data show just over 350,000 distinct CDR3 sequences, 13% to 15% seen once. Study-level findings and limits: Researchers found some responding clones in pre-infection memory, a sign that cross-reactive memory joined. While clones contracting from day 15 to 85 were balanced between CD4 and CD8, later expanders leaned CD4+.

Worth noting for this clonotype: Antigen specificity is unknown.

The chain joins TRBV7-6 to TRBJ1-6; the D is unclear. This sequence originates from a man in his late teens or twenties who had mild COVID-19 (a few samples of this study predate the infection). Cell type and time point are not known. Sequencing used PBMCs or a T cell subset sorted from them (not recorded which). The CDR3 nucleotides are TGTGCCAGCAGCCCCGGGACCTATAATTCACCCCTCCACTTT. Translated: CASSPGTYNSPLHF. Variable domain in full (rest from reference TRBV7-6 and TRBJ1-6): GAGVSQSPRYKVTKRGQDVALRCDPISGHVSLYWYRQALGQGPEFLTYFNYEAQQDKSGLPNDRFSAERPEGSISTLTIQRTEQRDSAMYRCASSPGTYNSPLHFGNGTRLTVT.